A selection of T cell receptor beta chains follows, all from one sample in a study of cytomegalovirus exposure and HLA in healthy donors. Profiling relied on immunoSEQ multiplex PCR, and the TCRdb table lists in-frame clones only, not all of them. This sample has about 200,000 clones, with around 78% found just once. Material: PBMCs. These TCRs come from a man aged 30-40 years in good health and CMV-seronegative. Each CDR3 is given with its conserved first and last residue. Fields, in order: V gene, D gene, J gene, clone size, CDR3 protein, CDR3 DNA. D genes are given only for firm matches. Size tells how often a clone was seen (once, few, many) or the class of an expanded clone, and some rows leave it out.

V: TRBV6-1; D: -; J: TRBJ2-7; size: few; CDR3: CASSEGTNSQQYF; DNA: TGTGCCAGCAGTGAAGGGACTAACTCGCAGCAGTACTTC
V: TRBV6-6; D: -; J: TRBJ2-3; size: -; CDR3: CASIADTSTDTQYF; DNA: TGTGCCAGCATAGCGGACACTAGCACAGATACGCAGTATTTT
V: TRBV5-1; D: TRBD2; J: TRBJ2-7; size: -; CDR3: CASSVTGVASGYSYEQYF; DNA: TGCGCCAGCAGCGTGACGGGGGTTGCTAGCGGTTACTCCTACGAGCAGTACTTC
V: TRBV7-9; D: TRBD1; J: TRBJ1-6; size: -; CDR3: CASSSDRGGYNSPLHF; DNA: TGTGCCAGCAGCTCCGACAGGGGAGGCTATAATTCACCCCTCCACTTT
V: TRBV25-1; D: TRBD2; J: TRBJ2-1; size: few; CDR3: CASSERTSGKEGPEQFF; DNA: TGTGCCAGCAGTGAAAGGACTAGCGGAAAAGAAGGCCCTGAGCAGTTCTTC
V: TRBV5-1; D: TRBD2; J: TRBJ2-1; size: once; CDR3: CASSSVAGAGNEQFF; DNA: TGCGCCAGCTCCTCAGTAGCGGGAGCGGGGAATGAGCAGTTCTTC
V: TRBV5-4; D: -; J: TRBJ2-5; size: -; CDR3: CASSFSEREETQYF; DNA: TGTGCCAGCAGCTTTAGTGAAAGAGAAGAGACCCAGTACTTC
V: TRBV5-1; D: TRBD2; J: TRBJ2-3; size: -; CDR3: CASSLALAGVTDTQYF; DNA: TGCGCCAGCAGCTTGGCCCTAGCGGGGGTTACAGATACGCAGTATTTT
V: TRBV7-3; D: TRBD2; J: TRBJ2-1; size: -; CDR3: CASSTSAGAGEQFF; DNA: TGTGCCAGCAGCACTAGCGCTGGAGCGGGTGAGCAGTTCTTC
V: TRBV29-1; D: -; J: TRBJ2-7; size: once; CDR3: CSVEDPLYYEQYF; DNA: TGCAGCGTTGAAGATCCCTTATACTACGAGCAGTACTTC
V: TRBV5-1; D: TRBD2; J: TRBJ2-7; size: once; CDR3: CASSISVLASYEQYF; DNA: TGCGCCAGCAGTATTAGCGTACTAGCGTCTTACGAGCAGTACTTC
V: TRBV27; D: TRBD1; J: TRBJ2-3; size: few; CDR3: CASSFGSGTVSTDTQYF; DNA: TGTGCCAGCAGTTTTGGCTCCGGGACAGTGAGCACAGATACGCAGTATTTT
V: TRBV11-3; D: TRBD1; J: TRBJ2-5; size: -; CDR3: CASSLKDRGGETQYF; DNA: TGTGCCAGCAGCTTAAAGGACAGGGGAGGCGAGACCCAGTACTTC
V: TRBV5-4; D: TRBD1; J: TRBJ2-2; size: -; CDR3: CASSRQGPGNTGELFF; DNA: TGTGCCAGCAGCCGACAGGGGCCGGGGAACACCGGGGAGCTGTTTTTT
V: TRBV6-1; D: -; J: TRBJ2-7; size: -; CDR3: CASSDREGSYEQYF; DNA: TGTGCCAGCAGTGACAGGGAAGGCTCCTACGAGCAGTACTTC
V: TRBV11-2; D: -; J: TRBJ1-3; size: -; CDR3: CASSLSDSSGNTIYF; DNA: TGTGCCAGCAGTCTCAGTGATTCCTCTGGAAACACCATATATTTT
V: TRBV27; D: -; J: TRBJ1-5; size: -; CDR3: CASSLNGNNQPQHF; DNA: TGTGCCAGCAGTTTAAACGGTAACAATCAGCCCCAGCATTTT
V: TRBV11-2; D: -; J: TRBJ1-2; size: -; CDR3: CASSLAGTIGDYGYTF; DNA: TGTGCCAGCAGCTTAGCGGGGACAATTGGCGACTATGGCTACACCTTC
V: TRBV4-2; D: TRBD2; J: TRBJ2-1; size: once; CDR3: CASSQDGLAGVIGEQFF; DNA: TGTGCCAGCAGCCAAGATGGACTAGCGGGAGTCATAGGTGAGCAGTTCTTC
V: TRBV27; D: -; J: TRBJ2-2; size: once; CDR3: CASSFRENTGELFF; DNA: TGTGCCAGCAGTTTTCGAGAGAACACCGGGGAGCTGTTTTTT
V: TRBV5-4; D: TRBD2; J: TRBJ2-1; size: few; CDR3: CASSPGGPGTEQFF; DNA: TGTGCCAGCAGCCCGGGGGGGCCGGGAACTGAGCAGTTCTTC
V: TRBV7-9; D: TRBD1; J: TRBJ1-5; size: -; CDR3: CASSLSTGTGRNQPQHF; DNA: TGTGCCAGCAGCTTAAGTACCGGGACAGGGCGCAATCAGCCCCAGCATTTT
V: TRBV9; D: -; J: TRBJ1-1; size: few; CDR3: CASSVEMVRNTEAFF; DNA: TGTGCCAGCAGCGTAGAAATGGTGAGAAACACTGAAGCTTTCTTT
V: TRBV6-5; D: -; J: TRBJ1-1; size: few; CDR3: CASSQGGSTEAFF; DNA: TGTGCCAGCAGCCAGGGTGGAAGCACTGAAGCTTTCTTT
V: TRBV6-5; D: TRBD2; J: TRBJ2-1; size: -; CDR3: CASSTGLAGGEQFF; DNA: TGTGCCAGCAGTACGGGACTAGCGGGAGGTGAGCAGTTCTTC
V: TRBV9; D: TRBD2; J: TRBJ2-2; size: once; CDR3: CASSVTSGTGELFF; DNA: TGTGCCAGCAGCGTCACTAGCGGCACCGGGGAGCTGTTTTTT
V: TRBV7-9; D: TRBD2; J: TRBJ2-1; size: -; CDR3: CASSNGGGANEQFF; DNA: TGTGCCAGCAGCAATGGGGGGGGAGCAAATGAGCAGTTCTTC
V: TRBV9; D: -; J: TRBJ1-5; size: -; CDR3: CASGDSYSNQPQHF; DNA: TGTGCCAGCGGCGACAGCTATAGCAATCAGCCCCAGCATTTT
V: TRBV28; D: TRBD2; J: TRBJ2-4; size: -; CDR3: CASSLGPSGRGVAKNIQYF; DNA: TGTGCCAGCAGTTTAGGTCCTAGCGGGAGGGGGGTAGCCAAAAACATTCAGTACTTC
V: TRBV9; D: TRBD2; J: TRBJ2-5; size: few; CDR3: CASSVGPTSLETQYF; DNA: TGTGCCAGCAGCGTAGGCCCGACTAGCTTGGAGACCCAGTACTTC
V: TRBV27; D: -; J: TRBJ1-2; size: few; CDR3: CASSSYSHGYTF; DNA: TGTGCCAGCAGTTCCTACAGCCATGGCTACACCTTC
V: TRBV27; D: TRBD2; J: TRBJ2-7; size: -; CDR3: CASSSLAGTLEQYF; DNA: TGTGCCAGCAGTTCCTTAGCGGGAACCCTGGAGCAGTACTTC
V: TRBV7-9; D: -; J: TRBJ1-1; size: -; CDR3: CASSLVRDSEAFF; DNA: TGTGCCAGCAGCTTAGTAAGAGACAGTGAAGCTTTCTTT
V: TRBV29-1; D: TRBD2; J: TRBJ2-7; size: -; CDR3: CSVERGGSYEQYF; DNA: TGCAGCGTTGAGCGGGGAGGGTCCTACGAGCAGTACTTC
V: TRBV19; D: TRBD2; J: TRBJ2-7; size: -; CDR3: CASSPWTSGIDSYEQYF; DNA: TGTGCCAGTAGTCCCTGGACTAGCGGGATTGACTCCTACGAGCAGTACTTC
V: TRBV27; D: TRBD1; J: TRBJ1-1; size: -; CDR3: CASSHDRVRTEAFF; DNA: TGTGCCAGCAGTCACGACAGGGTAAGAACTGAAGCTTTCTTT
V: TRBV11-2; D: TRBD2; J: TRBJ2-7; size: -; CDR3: CASSLEIEALAGSSEQYF; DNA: TGTGCCAGCAGCTTAGAGATAGAGGCCCTAGCGGGATCTTCCGAGCAGTACTTC
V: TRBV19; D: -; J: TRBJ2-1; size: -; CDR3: CASSPTGIGFNEQFF; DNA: TGTGCCAGTAGTCCTACCGGGATCGGATTCAATGAGCAGTTCTTC
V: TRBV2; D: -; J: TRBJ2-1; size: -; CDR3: CASAGAREQFF; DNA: TGTGCCAGCGCAGGGGCTCGTGAGCAGTTCTTC
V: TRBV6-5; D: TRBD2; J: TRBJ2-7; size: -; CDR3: CASSPQTSGRYEQYF; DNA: TGTGCCAGCAGTCCACAGACTAGCGGTCGCTACGAGCAGTACTTC
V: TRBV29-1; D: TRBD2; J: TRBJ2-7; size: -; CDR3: CSVEGLAGGIVDEQYF; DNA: TGCAGCGTTGAAGGCCTGGCGGGAGGAATAGTCGACGAGCAGTACTTC
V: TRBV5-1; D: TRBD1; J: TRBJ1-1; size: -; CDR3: CASSGGQVEAFF; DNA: TGCGCCAGCAGCGGAGGACAGGTTGAAGCTTTCTTT
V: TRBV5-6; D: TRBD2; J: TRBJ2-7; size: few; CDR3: CASSPNGLAGAQQYF; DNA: TGTGCCAGCAGCCCGAACGGACTAGCGGGAGCTCAGCAGTACTTC
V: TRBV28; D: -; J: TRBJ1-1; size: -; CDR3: CASALLGPGGAFF; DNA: TGTGCCAGCGCCCTACTCGGGCCGGGAGGAGCTTTCTTT
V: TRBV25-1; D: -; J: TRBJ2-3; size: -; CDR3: CASSGHRRSSTDTQYF; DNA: TGTGCCAGCAGCGGACACAGGAGATCTAGCACAGATACGCAGTATTTT
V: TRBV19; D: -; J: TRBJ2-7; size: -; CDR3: CASSNLGQFYEQYF; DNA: TGTGCCAGTAGTAACCTCGGACAGTTCTACGAGCAGTACTTC
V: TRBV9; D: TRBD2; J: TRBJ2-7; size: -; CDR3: CASSPDTRGDYEQYF; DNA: TGTGCCAGCAGCCCTGATACCCGGGGGGACTACGAGCAGTACTTC
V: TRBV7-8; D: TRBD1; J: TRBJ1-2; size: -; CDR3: CASSSSRDRGLGYGYTF; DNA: TGTGCCAGCAGCTCGTCCCGGGACAGGGGGCTGGGATATGGCTACACCTTC
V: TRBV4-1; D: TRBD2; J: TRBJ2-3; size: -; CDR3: CASSQGDRSREGDTQYF; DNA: TGCGCCAGCAGCCAAGGGGACCGGTCCAGGGAGGGAGATACGCAGTATTTT
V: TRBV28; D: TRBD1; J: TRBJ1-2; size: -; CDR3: CASSFRDRGHGYTF; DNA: TGTGCCAGCAGTTTCCGGGACAGGGGGCATGGCTACACCTTC
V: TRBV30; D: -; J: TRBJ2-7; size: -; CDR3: CAGLLGTNAYEQYF; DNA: TGTGCCGGGCTCCTCGGGACAAATGCCTACGAGCAGTACTTC
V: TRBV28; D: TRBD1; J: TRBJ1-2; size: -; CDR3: CAMRDSYYGYTF; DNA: TGTGCGATGCGGGACAGCTACTATGGCTACACCTTC
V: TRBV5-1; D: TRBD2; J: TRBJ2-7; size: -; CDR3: CASSSLAGGGSYEQYF; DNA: TGCGCCAGCAGCTCCTTAGCGGGAGGAGGGTCCTACGAGCAGTACTTC
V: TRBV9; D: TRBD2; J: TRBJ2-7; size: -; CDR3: CASSSGAREGLSYNSYEQYF; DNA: TGTGCCAGCAGCTCAGGGGCCCGGGAGGGCCTATCTTACAACTCCTACGAGCAGTACTTC